This T cell receptor (beta chain) was observed in a study of regulatory T cells in long-lasting Graves disease. Time point noted: newly diagnosed GD, antithyroid drugs for less than 3 months. PBMC RNA was the source of the TCR library. Arm-PCR with iRepertoire HTBI primers amplified the CDR3 regions for these TCR beta libraries. TCRdb reanalysed the multiplex PCR reads using MiXCR and keeps one entry per CDR3 protein. The sample carries under 300,000 distinct CDR3 sequences, over 20% recorded once. This clonotype was observed many times. Germline loops: CDR1 SGHAT, CDR2 FQNNGV. The CDR3 covers 14 residues. Trimming left V 2 bases short and J 7 bases short, with 12 bases between.

The chain is built from TRBV11-2 and TRBJ2-4; the D call may be TRBD1 or TRBD2 (5 bases each). The receptor comes from a female donor with Graves disease. The starting material was peripheral blood mononuclear cells (PBMCs), obtained at new diagnosis, from a patient treated with antithyroid drugs. Here the CDR3 DNA reads TGTGCCAGCAGCTTAAAAGAGGGGTGGAACATTCAGTACTTC. Residues: CASSLKEGWNIQYF.